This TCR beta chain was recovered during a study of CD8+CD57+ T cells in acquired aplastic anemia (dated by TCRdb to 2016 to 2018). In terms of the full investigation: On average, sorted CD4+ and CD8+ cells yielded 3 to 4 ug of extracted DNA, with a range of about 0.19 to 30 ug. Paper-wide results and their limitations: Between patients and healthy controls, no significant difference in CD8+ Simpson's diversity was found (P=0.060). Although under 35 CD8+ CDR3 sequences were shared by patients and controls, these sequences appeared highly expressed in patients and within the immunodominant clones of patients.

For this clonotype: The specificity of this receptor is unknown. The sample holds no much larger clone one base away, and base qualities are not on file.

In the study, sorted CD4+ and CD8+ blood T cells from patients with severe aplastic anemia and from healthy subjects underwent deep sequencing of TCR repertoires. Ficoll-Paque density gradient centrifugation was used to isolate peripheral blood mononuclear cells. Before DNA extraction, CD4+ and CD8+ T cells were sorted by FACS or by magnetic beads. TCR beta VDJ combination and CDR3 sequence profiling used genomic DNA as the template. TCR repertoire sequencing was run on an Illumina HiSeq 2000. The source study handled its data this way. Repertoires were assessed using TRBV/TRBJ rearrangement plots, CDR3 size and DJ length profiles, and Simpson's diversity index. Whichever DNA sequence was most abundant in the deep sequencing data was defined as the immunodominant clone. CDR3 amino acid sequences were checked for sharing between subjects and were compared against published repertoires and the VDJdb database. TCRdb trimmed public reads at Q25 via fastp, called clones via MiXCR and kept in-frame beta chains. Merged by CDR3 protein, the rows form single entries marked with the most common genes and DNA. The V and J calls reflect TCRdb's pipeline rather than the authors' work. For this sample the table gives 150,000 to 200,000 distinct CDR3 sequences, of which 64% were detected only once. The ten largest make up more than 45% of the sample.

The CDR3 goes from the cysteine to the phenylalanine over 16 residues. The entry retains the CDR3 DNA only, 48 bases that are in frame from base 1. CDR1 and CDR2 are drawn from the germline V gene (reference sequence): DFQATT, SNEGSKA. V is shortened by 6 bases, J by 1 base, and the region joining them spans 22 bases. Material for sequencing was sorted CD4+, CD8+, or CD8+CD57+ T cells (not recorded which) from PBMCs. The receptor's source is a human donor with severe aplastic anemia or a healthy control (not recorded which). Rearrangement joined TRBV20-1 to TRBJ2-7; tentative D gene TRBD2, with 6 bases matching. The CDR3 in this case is CSALLPGDGISYEQYF. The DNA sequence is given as TGCAGTGCACTGCTACCGGGAGATGGAATATCCTACGAGCAGTACTTC.